Each of the 25 T cell receptor beta chains below was sequenced from the same sample in a study of T-cell reconstitution after alpha-beta-depleted transplantation in children. Their antigen targets remain unknown. Unique molecular identifiers tagged the TCRbeta library. MiXCR, applied by TCRdb to the PCR reads, yields one record per CDR3 protein. The repertoire consists of hundreds of thousands of distinct CDR3 sequences, with 6% to 10% occurring once and the leading ten covering 9.1%. Study-wide findings and caveats: T-cell counts and diversity at one year following transplant were attributed mainly to newly produced T cells.

This specimen was peripheral blood, taken 360 days after TCRalphabeta/CD19-depleted stem cell transplant. These receptors all come from a female patient between 2 and 15 years old who had a stem cell transplant for Fanconi anemia, so the T cells may come from the graft donor.

This clonotype was seen many times. The gene calls are TRBV9 and TRBJ2-1; D is ambiguous. The V end lost 0 bases, the J end lost 8 bases, and 6 bases lay between the germline ends. This CDR3 is 12 amino acids long. Germline V gene lookup returns CDR1 SGDLS and CDR2 YYNGEE. The CDR3 protein is CASSVVDYEQFF. CDR3 coding DNA: TGTGCCAGCAGCGTAGTGGATTATGAGCAGTTCTTC.

The chain combines TRBV28 with TRBJ2-2, with TRBD2 matching 12 bases. The germline gives CDR1 MDHEN, CDR2 SYDVKM. The CDR3 spans 18 residues. The ends lost 6 bases at V and 0 bases at J; junction bases unmatched: 8. The CDR3 region is CASSQTSGGTANTGELFF. CDR3 DNA sequence: TGTGCCAGCAGCCAAACTAGCGGGGGGACCGCGAACACCGGGGAGCTGTTTTTT. The full variable domain, rest sourced from reference TRBV28 and TRBJ2-2, is DVKVTQSSRYLVKRTGEKVFLECVQDMDHENMFWYRQDPGLGLRLIYFSYDVKMKEKGDIPEGYSVSREKKERFSLILESASTNQTSMYLCASSQTSGGTANTGELFFGEGSRLTVL.

This clonotype has just a few counts. V gene TRBV24-1 combines with J gene TRBJ1-2; D call uncertain. Trimming took off 5 bases at V and 8 bases at J, with 17 bases between the two ends. CDR3 length: 14 residues. CDR1 and CDR2 from the germline V gene are KGHDR and SFDVKD. CDR3 sequence reads: CATSASTLSYGYTF. The CDR3 nucleotides read TGTGCCACCAGTGCGTCCACTCTTTCTTACGGCTACACCTTC.

This chain connects TRBV11-3 to TRBJ2-7, with 8 nucleotides matching TRBD1. The CDR3 is 16 residues long. Germline V gives CDR1 SGHNT, CDR2 YENEEA. The V segment lost 0 bases and the J segment 5 bases; nucleotides outside the gene matches: 9. As DNA, the CDR3 is TGTGCCAGCAGCTTAGAGATCGGCAGGGGGCTAAACGAGCAGTACGTC. Protein product: CASSLEIGRGLNEQYV.

This clonotype was recorded at least ten times. The chain combines TRBV12-3 or TRBV12-4 with TRBJ2-3; perhaps TRBD2 as D (5 bases). CDR3 length: 16 residues. The V gene lost 7 bases and the J gene lost 6 bases, with 23 bases spanning the gap. The CDR3 region is CASNGRNAGPMDTQYF. The CDR3 DNA sequence: TGTGCCAGCAATGGGCGCAACGCGGGTCCAATGGATACGCAGTATTTT.

This clonotype was detected ten times or more. The chain recombines TRBV28 with TRBJ2-5; 7 nucleotides line up with TRBD1. Trimming took 6 bases from V and 4 from J; bases not matched to a gene: 11. The CDR3 runs 15 residues. The germline gives CDR1 MDHEN, CDR2 SYDVKM. The CDR3 sequence is CASRLLGNRGETQYF. The CDR3 DNA reads as TGTGCCAGCAGACTACTCGGCAACAGGGGAGAGACCCAGTACTTC.

The rearrangement joins TRBV6-1 to TRBJ1-2; 8 nucleotides align to TRBD1. CDR3 length: 15 amino acids. CDR1 is MNHNS, CDR2 SASEGT, per germline. Trimming removed 6 bases from V and 4 bases from J; junction bases left unmatched: 10. The DNA for the CDR3 is TGTGCCAGCAGCCCATCAACAGGGGGGGGCTATGGCTACACCTTC. Its protein product is CASSPSTGGGYGYTF.

The J gene is TRBJ2-1, the V gene TRBV7-3; TRBD2 might be the D (6 bases). Trimming removed 4 bases at V and 5 bases at J, with 9 bases between. Looked up from germline, CDR1 is SGHTA and CDR2 is FQGTGA. The CDR3 runs 13 residues. CDR3 in DNA: TGTGCCAGCAGCTCGCGGGGACACAATGAGCAGTTCTTC. This gives the protein CASSSRGHNEQFF.

This clonotype was counted a few times. The J gene is TRBJ1-2, the V gene TRBV14; TRBD1 matches 7 bases. Germline CDR1 reads SGHDN; CDR2 reads FVKESK. The CDR3 runs to 12 residues. V shed 4 bases and J 8 bases; nucleotides not matched to a gene: 4. The CDR3, as DNA: TGTGCCAGCAGCCGCCCGGGACAGGGCTACACCTTC. This gives the protein CASSRPGQGYTF. The variable domain in full, completed from reference TRBV14 and TRBJ1-2, reads EAGVTQFPSHSVIEKGQTVTLRCDPISGHDNLYWYRRVMGKEIKFLLHFVKESKQDESGMPNNRFLAERTGGTYSTLKVQPAELEDSGVYFCASSRPGQGYTFGSGTRLTVV.

The genes are TRBV4-3 and TRBJ1-6; a possible D gene is TRBD1 (6 bases). The CDR3 runs to 20 residues. Germline CDR1 LGHNA, CDR2 YSLEER. V was shortened by 4 bases and J by 10 bases, with 32 bases between the two germline ends. CDR3 in amino acids: CASSPLLGAGDLALGSPLHF. In DNA form, the CDR3 reads TGCGCCAGCAGCCCATTACTAGGGGCAGGGGACCTGGCGTTGGGGTCACCCCTCCACTTT.

There are many counts of this clonotype. V usage is TRBV4-2 and J usage is TRBJ2-2; D is possibly TRBD1 (6 bases). V was trimmed by 0 bases and J by 7 bases, leaving 18 bases between them. The length of the CDR3 is 17 residues. The germline V gene encodes CDR1 LGHNA and CDR2 YNFKEQ. The CDR3 reads CASSQDLAGDGNGELFF. The CDR3 DNA is TGTGCCAGCAGCCAAGATCTCGCAGGGGATGGGAACGGGGAGCTGTTTTTT.

This clonotype was recorded many times. This chain joins TRBV6-5 and TRBJ1-5, with no clear D. V lost 0 bases, J lost 3 bases, and 12 bases lay in between. The length of the CDR3 is 16 residues. Germline V CDR1 and CDR2: MNHEY, SVGAGI. The CDR3 DNA sequence: TGTGCCAGCAGTTACTCAAGACGGGCCTACAATCAGCCCCAGCATTTT. This sequence encodes CASSYSRRAYNQPQHF.

This clonotype was detected many times. The rearrangement uses TRBV12-3 or TRBV12-4 and TRBJ2-2; D is possibly TRBD1 (7 bases). This CDR3 region has 11 residues. Trimming stripped 6 bases from V and 15 bases from J, with 14 bases between. CDR3: CASRTTGRMFF. DNA for the CDR3: TGTGCCAGCAGGACGACAGGGAGGATGTTTTTT.

At least ten counts were recorded for this clonotype. The rearrangement joins TRBV5-1 to TRBJ2-5; D is ambiguous. V lost 5 bases and J 1 base, leaving 12 bases between the germline ends. Germline lookup yields CDR1 SGHRS and CDR2 YFSETQ. This CDR3 is 14 amino acids long. CDR3 residues: CASRAVGSQETQYF. CDR3 DNA sequence: TGCGCCAGCAGAGCTGTTGGCAGCCAAGAGACCCAGTACTTC.

V gene TRBV10-1 combines with J gene TRBJ2-3; 7 positions agree with TRBD1. CDR3 size: 14 residues. Trimming at V came to 0 bases and at J to 4 bases, leaving 1 base not matched to a gene. Germline CDR1 and CDR2: WNHNN and SYGVQD (reference sequence). The CDR3 spells CASSESTGPDTQYF. The CDR3 DNA is TGCGCCAGCAGTGAGTCGACAGGGCCAGATACGCAGTATTTT.

This clonotype was seen repeatedly, ten times or more. The genes are TRBV7-2 and TRBJ2-1; D not certain. From germline, CDR1 is SGHTA and CDR2 FQGNSA. The CDR3 covers 13 residues. The V end lost 5 bases, the J end lost 7 bases, and 12 bases lay between the germline ends. The DNA for the CDR3 is TGTGCCAGCAGCCGCCTCGCCAATAATGAGCAGTTCTTC. Amino acids: CASSRLANNEQFF.

This clonotype was seen ten or more times. This rearrangement joins TRBV28 to TRBJ2-1; D possibly corresponds to TRBD1 (6 bases). Trimming took off 10 bases at V and 8 bases at J, with 15 bases between the two ends. This CDR3 contains 12 residues. Germline V CDR1 and CDR2: MDHEN, SYDVKM. Here the CDR3 DNA reads TGTGCCACCCTGGGCCAGGGGTATGAGCAGTTCTTC. This encodes CATLGQGYEQFF.

This clonotype was found many times. This chain joins TRBV15 and TRBJ1-6; TRBD1 might be the D (5 bases). CDR1 and CDR2 from the germline V gene are LNHNV and YYDKDF (reference sequence). Trimming cost V 1 base and J 9 bases, with 10 bases left between them. CDR3 length equals 14 residues. DNA of the CDR3: TGTGCCACCAGCAGAGGGGGAAGGGGTTCACCCCTCCACTTT. It specifies CATSRGGRGSPLHF.

This clonotype was observed a few times. The chain recombines TRBV30 with TRBJ2-1; TRBD1 might be the D (6 bases). This CDR3 region has 11 residues. V lost 7 bases, J lost 3 bases, and 7 bases lay in between. Germline V gene lookup returns CDR1 GTSNPN and CDR2 SVGIG (reference sequence). The CDR3 coding sequence is TGTGCCTTGACAGGCTACAATGAGCAGTTCTTC. Amino acid sequence: CALTGYNEQFF. The whole variable domain, remainder taken from reference TRBV30 and TRBJ2-1, is SQTIHQWPATLVQPVGSPLSLECTVEGTSNPNLYWYRQAAGRGLQLLFYSVGIGQISSEVPQNLSASRPQDRQFILSSKKLLLSDSGFYLCALTGYNEQFFGPGTRLTVL.

V usage is TRBV9 and J usage is TRBJ2-5; D gene uncertain. CDR1 SGDLS and CDR2 YYNGEE come from the germline V gene. V was clipped by 4 bases and J by 7 bases, with 20 bases between them. This CDR3 region has 15 residues. CDR3 region: CASSPDPRILGTQYF. The CDR3 nucleotides read TGTGCCAGCAGCCCGGACCCCCGCATATTGGGGACCCAGTACTTC.

This clonotype was counted at least ten times. This chain links TRBV6-5 with TRBJ1-1; D is uncertain. Trimming removed 0 bases from V and 6 bases from J, with 11 bases in between. This CDR3 is 14 amino acids long. CDR1 and CDR2 (germline): MNHEY, SVGAGI. CDR3 sequence: CASSYSGLAPEAFF. The CDR3 DNA reads TGTGCCAGCAGTTACTCCGGCCTTGCCCCTGAAGCTTTCTTT.

V usage is TRBV14 and J usage is TRBJ1-2; tentative D call: TRBD1 (5 bases). The V and J ends lost 3 bases and 8 bases respectively, with 13 bases between them. The CDR3 covers 13 residues. Germline V gene data show CDR1 as SGHDN and CDR2 as FVKESK. In DNA form, the CDR3 reads TGTGCCAGCAGCCATGACCAGGGTGGCGGCTACACCTTC. This encodes CASSHDQGGGYTF.

The chain is built from TRBV2 and TRBJ2-3, with D perhaps matching TRBD1 or TRBD2 (6 bases each). This CDR3 spans 14 amino acids. The ends were cut back, 11 bases at V and 4 bases at J, with 19 bases in the middle. Germline CDR1 SNHLY, CDR2 FYNNEI. The CDR3, as DNA: TGTGCCGGGCAGGGGAGGCTGGAATCAGATACGCAGTATTTT. Its protein product is CAGQGRLESDTQYF.

Many counts were recorded for this clonotype. The V gene is TRBV5-1, the J gene TRBJ1-2; TRBD1 might be the D (5 bases). CDR3 length equals 13 residues. Germline CDR1 is SGHRS and CDR2 is YFSETQ. Trimming removed 5 bases from V and 2 bases from J, with 10 bases in between. DNA for the CDR3: TGCGCCAGCAGATTGACAGACAACTATGGCTACACCTTC. Protein product: CASRLTDNYGYTF.

This clonotype was counted a few times. V usage is TRBV6-2 or TRBV6-3 and J usage is TRBJ1-4; D ambiguous. Trimming removed 6 bases at V and 2 bases at J, with 13 bases between. The V gene's germline CDR1 is MNHEY and CDR2 SVGEGT. The length of the CDR3 is 15 residues. The chain's CDR3 is CASSLLRRTNEKLFF. The CDR3 DNA reads TGTGCCAGCAGCCTACTGCGGAGGACTAATGAAAAACTGTTTTTT.